The rows below give T cell receptor beta chains drawn from one sample of a study of CD8 T cells in Susac syndrome. TCRdb itself ran the immunoSEQ multiplex PCR reads through MiXCR, one entry per CDR3 protein. The sample has hundreds of thousands of distinct CDR3 sequences; more than 85% are singletons. The sequencing input was CD8+ T cells from PBMCs. Receptor source: a human donor with multiple sclerosis. CDR3s include the opening cysteine and the closing phenylalanine or tryptophan. A D gene is named only where the DNA matches it firmly. A clone size is listed for some rows: how often the clone was seen (once, few, many), or a class if it is expanded.

j_gene: TRBJ2-7; v_gene: TRBV7-9; d_gene: -; abundance: -; CDR3aa: CASSFSKASSYEQYF; CDR3nt: TGTGCCAGCAGCTTTTCGAAGGCGAGCTCCTACGAGCAGTACTTC
j_gene: TRBJ2-7; v_gene: TRBV12-3/TRBV12-4; d_gene: -; abundance: few; CDR3aa: CASSLDGAYEQYF; CDR3nt: TGTGCCAGCAGTTTGGACGGGGCCTACGAGCAGTACTTC
j_gene: TRBJ2-2; v_gene: TRBV6-2/TRBV6-3; d_gene: -; abundance: -; CDR3aa: CASTAVGLDHKNTGELFF; CDR3nt: TGTGCCAGCACCGCGGTAGGGTTAGATCATAAGAACACCGGGGAGCTGTTTTTT
j_gene: TRBJ2-2; v_gene: TRBV6-5; d_gene: TRBD1; abundance: -; CDR3aa: CASNGQGLRTGELFF; CDR3nt: TGTGCCAGCAATGGACAGGGATTGAGGACCGGGGAGCTGTTTTTT
j_gene: TRBJ2-3; v_gene: TRBV4-1; d_gene: -; abundance: -; CDR3aa: CASSQGPADTQYF; CDR3nt: TGCGCCAGCAGCCAAGGTCCGGCGGATACGCAGTATTTT
j_gene: TRBJ2-7; v_gene: TRBV6-5; d_gene: -; abundance: -; CDR3aa: CASSYSDRPYEQYF; CDR3nt: TGTGCCAGCAGTTACTCGGACAGACCCTACGAGCAGTACTTC
j_gene: TRBJ2-7; v_gene: TRBV9; d_gene: -; abundance: -; CDR3aa: CASSESSGTGEQYF; CDR3nt: TGTGCCAGCAGCGAGAGCTCCGGGACGGGGGAGCAGTACTTC
j_gene: TRBJ1-5; v_gene: TRBV30; d_gene: -; abundance: -; CDR3aa: CAWSVLPGQPQHF; CDR3nt: TGTGCCTGGAGTGTACTCCCGGGGCAGCCCCAGCATTTT
j_gene: TRBJ2-1; v_gene: TRBV7-2; d_gene: TRBD2; abundance: -; CDR3aa: CASSRGLAGGPYLQEQFF; CDR3nt: TGTGCCAGCAGCCGAGGACTAGCGGGAGGGCCGTACTTACAGGAGCAGTTCTTC
j_gene: TRBJ2-7; v_gene: TRBV14; d_gene: TRBD1; abundance: -; CDR3aa: CASSQDPRTGGVYEQYF; CDR3nt: TGTGCCAGCAGCCAAGATCCGAGGACAGGGGGCGTATACGAGCAGTACTTC
j_gene: TRBJ2-1; v_gene: TRBV19; d_gene: -; abundance: -; CDR3aa: CASNVLASKDEQFF; CDR3nt: TGTGCCAGTAATGTGTTAGCTTCCAAGGATGAGCAGTTCTTC
j_gene: TRBJ2-1; v_gene: TRBV13; d_gene: TRBD1; abundance: -; CDR3aa: CASSLVGQGFFRQFF; CDR3nt: TGTGCCAGCAGCTTAGTGGGACAGGGATTTTTCCGGCAGTTCTTC
j_gene: TRBJ2-3; v_gene: TRBV9; d_gene: -; abundance: few; CDR3aa: CASSDTDTQYF; CDR3nt: TGTGCCAGCAGCGACACAGATACGCAGTATTTT
j_gene: TRBJ1-1; v_gene: TRBV6-2/TRBV6-3; d_gene: TRBD1; abundance: -; CDR3aa: CASSEQGTEAFF; CDR3nt: TGTGCCAGCAGTGAACAGGGGACTGAAGCTTTCTTT
j_gene: TRBJ2-3; v_gene: TRBV6-5; d_gene: -; abundance: once; CDR3aa: CASSYSELAALTDTQYF; CDR3nt: TGTGCCAGCAGTTACTCGGAACTGGCGGCCCTCACAGATACGCAGTATTTT
j_gene: TRBJ1-4; v_gene: TRBV4-2; d_gene: -; abundance: -; CDR3aa: CASSQAPSDGNEKLFF; CDR3nt: TGTGCCAGCAGCCAAGCCCCTTCGGATGGAAATGAAAAACTGTTTTTT
j_gene: TRBJ2-7; v_gene: TRBV7-8; d_gene: -; abundance: once; CDR3aa: CASSLEHVIYEQYF; CDR3nt: TGTGCCAGCAGCTTAGAACATGTTATCTACGAGCAGTACTTC
j_gene: TRBJ2-7; v_gene: TRBV5-1; d_gene: TRBD1; abundance: -; CDR3aa: CASSPTGQGDLEQYF; CDR3nt: TGCGCCAGCAGCCCAACGGGACAGGGGGATCTCGAGCAGTACTTC
j_gene: TRBJ2-2; v_gene: TRBV20-1; d_gene: TRBD2; abundance: -; CDR3aa: CSAVVLAGTGELFF; CDR3nt: TGCAGTGCTGTGGTCCTAGCGGGAACCGGGGAGCTGTTTTTT
j_gene: TRBJ1-2; v_gene: TRBV20-1; d_gene: -; abundance: -; CDR3aa: CSARDSPKTGDSNYGYTF; CDR3nt: TGCAGTGCTAGAGACTCCCCTAAGACAGGCGATTCTAACTATGGCTACACCTTC
j_gene: TRBJ2-1; v_gene: TRBV30; d_gene: TRBD1; abundance: -; CDR3aa: CAWSKTGNEQFF; CDR3nt: TGTGCCTGGAGTAAGACAGGGAATGAGCAGTTCTTC
j_gene: TRBJ2-5; v_gene: TRBV3-1; d_gene: -; abundance: -; CDR3aa: CASSQGLGRETQYF; CDR3nt: TGTGCCAGCAGCCAAGGTTTAGGGCGGGAGACCCAGTACTTC
j_gene: TRBJ2-2; v_gene: TRBV5-6; d_gene: TRBD2; abundance: -; CDR3aa: CASSYLSGGVAGELFF; CDR3nt: TGTGCCAGCAGCTACCTTAGCGGGGGTGTCGCCGGGGAGCTGTTTTTT
j_gene: TRBJ1-5; v_gene: TRBV27; d_gene: -; abundance: -; CDR3aa: CASSLGQNNQPQHF; CDR3nt: TGTGCCAGCAGTTTGGGGCAGAACAATCAGCCCCAGCATTTT
j_gene: TRBJ1-1; v_gene: TRBV30; d_gene: -; abundance: once; CDR3aa: CAWSVPGQQNEAFF; CDR3nt: TGTGCCTGGAGTGTACCCGGACAGCAGAATGAAGCTTTCTTT
j_gene: TRBJ2-5; v_gene: TRBV4-1; d_gene: -; abundance: -; CDR3aa: CASSHLPFVREGQETQYF; CDR3nt: TGCGCCAGCAGCCACCTCCCCTTCGTGCGGGAAGGCCAAGAGACCCAGTACTTC
j_gene: TRBJ2-1; v_gene: TRBV20-1; d_gene: -; abundance: once; CDR3aa: CSADQSEQFF; CDR3nt: TGCAGTGCTGATCAGAGCGAGCAGTTCTTC
j_gene: TRBJ2-6; v_gene: TRBV7-9; d_gene: -; abundance: -; CDR3aa: CASSFTTSLSGANVLTF; CDR3nt: TGTGCCAGCAGCTTTACGACTTCTCTATCAGGGGCCAACGTCCTGACTTTC
j_gene: TRBJ2-5; v_gene: TRBV2; d_gene: -; abundance: -; CDR3aa: CALRERGQETQYF; CDR3nt: TGTGCCCTACGAGAACGAGGTCAAGAGACCCAGTACTTC